These 6 T cell receptor beta chains came from one sample sequenced in a study of T cell repertoires in cytomegalovirus infection. TCRdb ran MiXCR on the reads and lists one entry per CDR3 protein. Among 650,000 to 850,000 distinct CDR3 sequences listed, roughly 29% were seen once. These receptors have no known antigen. This material consisted of cultured CD8+ T cells from PBMCs, taken from culture after CMV antigen stimulation. Receptors were obtained from a human donor in good health (CMV status not recorded). Some clones in this sample may be carry-over from other donors' samples.

The gene calls are TRBV27 and TRBJ2-1; the D gene is possibly TRBD2 (6 bases). V shed 5 bases and J shed 6 bases, with 11 bases lying between them. This CDR3 is built from 13 residues. Looked up from germline, CDR1 is MNHEY and CDR2 is SMNVEV (reference sequence). The CDR3 is CASSPGVINEQFF. CDR3 DNA: TGTGCCAGCAGTCCGGGGGTGATCAATGAGCAGTTCTTC.

This clonotype was seen only a few times. The genes are TRBV7-6 and TRBJ2-2; 7 nucleotides agree with TRBD1. This CDR3 has 16 residues. Germline assignment: CDR1 SGHVS and CDR2 FNYEAQ. The J segment lost 3 bases and the V segment lost 0 bases, leaving 4 bases of the junction unmatched. The chain's CDR3 is CASSLAPDRHTGELFF. For the CDR3, the DNA is TGTGCCAGCAGCTTAGCCCCGGACAGGCACACCGGGGAGCTGTTTTTT. Full variable domain (rest looked up from reference TRBV7-6 and TRBJ2-2): GAGVSQSPRYKVTKRGQDVALRCDPISGHVSLYWYRQALGQGPEFLTYFNYEAQQDKSGLPNDRFSAERPEGSISTLTIQRTEQRDSAMYRCASSLAPDRHTGELFFGEGSRLTVL.

This clonotype was seen many times. This rearrangement joins TRBV7-9 to TRBJ1-2; D is perhaps TRBD1 (6 bases). Germline V CDR1 and CDR2: SEHNR, FQNEAQ (reference sequence). Trimming removed 3 bases from V and 4 bases from J, with 24 bases in between. This CDR3 has 18 residues. CDR3 nucleotide sequence: TGTGCCAGCAGCTTCCACCCATACCGACAGGAAGGGGGCTATGGCTACACCTTC. This gives the protein CASSFHPYRQEGGYGYTF.

This chain joins TRBV7-6 and TRBJ2-1; weak D call: TRBD1 (6 bases). Germline CDR1 reads SGHVS; CDR2 reads FNYEAQ. There are 15 residues in the CDR3. V dropped 10 bases and J dropped 4 bases, with 20 bases sitting between them. Here the CDR3 reads CATSKINDRYNEQFF. CDR3 nucleotide sequence: TGTGCCACCTCGAAAATCAACGACAGGTACAATGAGCAGTTCTTC. The complete variable domain, with remaining parts taken from reference TRBV7-6 and TRBJ2-1, reads GAGVSQSPRYKVTKRGQDVALRCDPISGHVSLYWYRQALGQGPEFLTYFNYEAQQDKSGLPNDRFSAERPEGSISTLTIQRTEQRDSAMYRCATSKINDRYNEQFFGPGTRLTVL.

The chain employs TRBV18 and TRBJ1-5, with 7 bases fitting TRBD1. The CDR3 consists of 15 residues. After removal of 5 bases from V and 7 bases from J, the junction contained 11 bases not matched to a gene. Germline values: CDR1 KGHSH, CDR2 LQKENI. In DNA, the CDR3 is TGTGCCAGCTCAACCTACAGGGGTTTGGGCCAGCCCCAGCATTTT. Amino acid sequence: CASSTYRGLGQPQHF.

The rearrangement joins TRBV6-5 to TRBJ2-2, with 10 bases that match TRBD1. Per the germline V gene, CDR1 is MNHEY and CDR2 is SVGAGI. The CDR3 runs to 16 residues. The junction had 3 bases not matched to a gene; V was cut back by 2 bases and J by 3 bases. CDR3 sequence reads: CASSYKGQGYTGELFF. As DNA, the CDR3 is TGTGCCAGCAGTTACAAGGGACAGGGGTACACCGGGGAGCTGTTTTTT.